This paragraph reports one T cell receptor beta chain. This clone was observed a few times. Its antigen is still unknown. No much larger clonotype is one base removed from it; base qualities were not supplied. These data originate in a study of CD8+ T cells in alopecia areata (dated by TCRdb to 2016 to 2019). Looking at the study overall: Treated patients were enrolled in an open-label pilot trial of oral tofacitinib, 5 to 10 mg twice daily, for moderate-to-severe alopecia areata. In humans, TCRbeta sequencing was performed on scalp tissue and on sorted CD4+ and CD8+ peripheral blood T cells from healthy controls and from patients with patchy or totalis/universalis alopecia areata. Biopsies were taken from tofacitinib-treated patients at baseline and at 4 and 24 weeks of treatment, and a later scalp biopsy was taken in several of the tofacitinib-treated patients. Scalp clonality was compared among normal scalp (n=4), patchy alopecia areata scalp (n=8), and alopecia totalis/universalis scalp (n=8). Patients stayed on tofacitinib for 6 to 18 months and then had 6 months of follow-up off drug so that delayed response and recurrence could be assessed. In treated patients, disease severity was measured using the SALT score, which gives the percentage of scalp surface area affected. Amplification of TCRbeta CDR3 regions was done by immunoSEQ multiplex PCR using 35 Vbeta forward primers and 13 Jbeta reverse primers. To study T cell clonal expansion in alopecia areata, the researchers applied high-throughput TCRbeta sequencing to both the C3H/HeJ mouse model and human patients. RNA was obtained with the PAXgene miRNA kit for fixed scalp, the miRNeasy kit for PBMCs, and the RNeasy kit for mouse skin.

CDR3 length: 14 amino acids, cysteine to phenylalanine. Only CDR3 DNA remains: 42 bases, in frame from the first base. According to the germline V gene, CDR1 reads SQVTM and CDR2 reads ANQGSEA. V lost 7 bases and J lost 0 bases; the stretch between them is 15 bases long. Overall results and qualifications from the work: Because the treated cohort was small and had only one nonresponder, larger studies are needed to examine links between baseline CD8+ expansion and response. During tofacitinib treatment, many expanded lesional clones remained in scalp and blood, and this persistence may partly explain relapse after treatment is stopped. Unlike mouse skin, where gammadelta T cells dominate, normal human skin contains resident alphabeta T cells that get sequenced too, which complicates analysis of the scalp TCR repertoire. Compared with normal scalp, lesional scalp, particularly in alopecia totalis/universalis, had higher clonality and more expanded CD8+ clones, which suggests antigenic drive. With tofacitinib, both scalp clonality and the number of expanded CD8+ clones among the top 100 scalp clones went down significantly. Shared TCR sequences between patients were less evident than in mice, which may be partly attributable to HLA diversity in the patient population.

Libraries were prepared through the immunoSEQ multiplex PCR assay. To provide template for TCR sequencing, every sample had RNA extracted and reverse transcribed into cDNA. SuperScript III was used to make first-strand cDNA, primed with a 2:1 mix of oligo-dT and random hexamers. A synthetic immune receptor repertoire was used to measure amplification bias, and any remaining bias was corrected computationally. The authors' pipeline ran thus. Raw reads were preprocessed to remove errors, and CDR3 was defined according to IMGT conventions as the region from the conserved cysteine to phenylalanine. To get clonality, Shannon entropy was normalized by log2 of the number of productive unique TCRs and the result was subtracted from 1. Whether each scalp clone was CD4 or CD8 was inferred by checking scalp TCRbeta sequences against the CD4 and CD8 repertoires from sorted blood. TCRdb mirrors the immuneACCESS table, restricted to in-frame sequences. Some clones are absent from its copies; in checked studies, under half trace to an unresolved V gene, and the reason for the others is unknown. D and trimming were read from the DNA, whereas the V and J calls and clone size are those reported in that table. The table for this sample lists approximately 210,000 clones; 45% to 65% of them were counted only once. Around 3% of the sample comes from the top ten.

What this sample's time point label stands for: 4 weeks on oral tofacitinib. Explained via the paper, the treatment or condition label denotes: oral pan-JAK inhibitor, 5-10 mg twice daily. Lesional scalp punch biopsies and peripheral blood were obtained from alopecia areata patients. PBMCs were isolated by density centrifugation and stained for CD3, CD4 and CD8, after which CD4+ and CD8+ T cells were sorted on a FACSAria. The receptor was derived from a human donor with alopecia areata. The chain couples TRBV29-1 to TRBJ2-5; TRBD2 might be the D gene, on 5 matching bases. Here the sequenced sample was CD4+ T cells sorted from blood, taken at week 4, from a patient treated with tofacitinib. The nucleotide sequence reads TGCAGCGGGAACCCAGCGGAGGACCAAGAGACCCAGTACTTC. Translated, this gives CSGNPAEDQETQYF.